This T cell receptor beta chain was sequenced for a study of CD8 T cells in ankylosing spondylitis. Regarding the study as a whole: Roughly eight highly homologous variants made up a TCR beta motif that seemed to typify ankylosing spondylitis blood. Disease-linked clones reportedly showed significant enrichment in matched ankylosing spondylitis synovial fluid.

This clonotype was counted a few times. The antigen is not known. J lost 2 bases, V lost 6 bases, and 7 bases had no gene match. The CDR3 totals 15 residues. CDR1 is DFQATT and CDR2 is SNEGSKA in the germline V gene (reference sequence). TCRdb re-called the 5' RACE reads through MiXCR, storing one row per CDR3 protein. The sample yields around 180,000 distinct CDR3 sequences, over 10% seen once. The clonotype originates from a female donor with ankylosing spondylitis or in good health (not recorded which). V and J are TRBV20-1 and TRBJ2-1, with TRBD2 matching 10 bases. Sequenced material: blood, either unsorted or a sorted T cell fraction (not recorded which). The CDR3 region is CSARPLAGTYNEQFF. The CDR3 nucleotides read TGCAGTGCCCGCCCACTAGCGGGGACCTACAATGAGCAGTTCTTC.